This T cell receptor (beta chain) derives from a study of T cells in Graves' hyperthyroidism and ophthalmopathy. Diagnosis of hyperthyroidism was new in patients aged 18 to 65, and its duration was under 2 months. Those patients with uncontrolled infection, other autoimmune disease, pregnancy or lactation were excluded. Findings and limits, study-wide: Patients with ophthalmopathy were separated from those with stable hyperthyroidism by a 13 V-J model. Blood also contained most expanded thyroid clonotypes above 0.001.

The CDR3 loop spans 16 amino acids. Germline V lookup: CDR1 DFQATT, CDR2 SNEGSKA (reference sequence). Trimming took 4 bases from V and 4 from J; bases not matched to a gene: 12. Amplification of TCR beta CDR3 regions was performed using RNA transcripts as template. HTBI primers were used for first-round RT-PCR of the TCR CDR3. TCRdb re-called the multiplex PCR reads with MiXCR, one entry per CDR3 protein. Of roughly 250,000 distinct CDR3 sequences in the sample, roughly 15% were seen once. This clonotype came up many times. Antigen specificity is unknown. Sample: blood. The chain is built from TRBV20-1 and TRBJ2-5; the match to TRBD1 covers 10 bases. The clonotype was recovered from a woman aged 40 to 50 with Graves' hyperthyroidism that later progressed to Graves' ophthalmopathy. The CDR3 DNA follows: TGCAGTGCTAAGGGTGACCGGGACAGGGGTCGAGAGACCCAGTACTTC. It translates to CSAKGDRDRGRETQYF.